These 14 T cell receptor beta chains share one sample of origin, sequenced in a study of radiotherapy plus CTLA-4 blockade in lung cancer. Data came from immunoSEQ multiplex PCR; TCRdb stores just in-frame clones and leaves some out. The sample carries 95,000 to 150,000 clones, about 90% recorded once. The specimen comprised peripheral blood, sampled from a patient treated with radiotherapy plus ipilimumab. These receptors were obtained from a human donor with non-small cell lung cancer that progressed on radiotherapy plus ipilimumab.

V usage is TRBV25-1 and J usage is TRBJ2-1, with D perhaps assigned TRBD1 or TRBD2 (5 bases each). From germline, CDR1 is MGHDK and CDR2 SYGVNS. This CDR3 is built from 15 residues. The V end was cut by 5 bases, the J end by 8 bases, with 19 bases between. The CDR3 region is CASSRGRDQRDEQFF. The CDR3 DNA follows: TGTGCCAGCAGTCGGGGTAGGGACCAGCGCGATGAGCAGTTCTTC. Filled out from reference TRBV25-1 and TRBJ2-1, the complete variable domain reads EADIYQTPRYLVIGTGKKITLECSQTMGHDKMYWYQQDPGMELHLIHYSYGVNSTEKGDLSSESTVSRIRTEHFPLTLESARPSHTSQYLCASSRGRDQRDEQFFGPGTRLTVL.

V is TRBV2 and J is TRBJ1-2, with 8 nucleotides matching TRBD1. J gave up 2 bases and V 7 bases, and 6 bases lay outside the gene matches. Germline assignment: CDR1 SNHLY and CDR2 FYNNEI. The CDR3 length is 14 residues. CDR3 region: CASTGQGANYGYTF. The CDR3 DNA sequence: TGTGCCAGCACCGGACAGGGTGCCAACTATGGCTACACCTTC.

This chain links TRBV11-3 with TRBJ2-1; 7 bases agree with TRBD1. This CDR3 has 13 amino acids. Germline-derived CDR1 and CDR2 are SGHNT and YENEEA. With V trimmed by 5 bases and J by 6 bases, 4 bases remained unmatched. This CDR3 reads CASSSRTGNEQFF. The CDR3 DNA is TGTGCCAGCAGCAGCCGGACAGGCAATGAGCAGTTCTTC.

The chain has TRBV5-1 and TRBJ2-1, with D possibly matching TRBD1 (6 bases). Looked up from germline, CDR1 is SGHRS and CDR2 is YFSETQ. This CDR3 is 15 amino acids long. The V end lost 0 bases, the J end lost 2 bases, and 9 bases lay between the germline ends. CDR3 in amino acids: CASSLARGTYNEQFF. CDR3 DNA: TGCGCCAGCAGCTTGGCCAGGGGCACCTACAATGAGCAGTTCTTC.

This chain joins TRBV10-3 and TRBJ2-3; 10 bases agree with TRBD2. Germline trimming cut 0 bases from V and 4 bases from J; bases unmatched to any gene: 1. This CDR3 is built from 15 residues. The germline CDR1 and CDR2 sequences are ENHRY and SYGVKD. The CDR3 sequence: CAISESLAGADTQYF. In nucleotides, the CDR3 is TGTGCCATCAGTGAGTCTCTAGCGGGAGCAGATACGCAGTATTTT.

The rearrangement links TRBV6-1 to TRBJ1-5; tentative D call: TRBD1 (5 bases). CDR1 MNHNS and CDR2 SASEGT come from the germline V gene. Trimming took 10 bases from V and 5 from J, leaving 21 bases between them. This CDR3 has 15 residues. In DNA, the CDR3 is TGTGCCACGCAGGGCCGGGGCCAGGGTCATCAGCCCCAGCATTTT. Its translation: CATQGRGQGHQPQHF.

The rearrangement links TRBV19 to TRBJ2-7; 9 positions match TRBD2. Germline V gene lookup returns CDR1 LNHDA and CDR2 SQIVND (reference sequence). The CDR3 totals 15 residues. The V gene end was trimmed by 6 bases and the J gene end by 1 base; junction bases not matched to a gene: 7. DNA for the CDR3: TGTGCCAGTAGATCCGGGCTAGCGGGGTCCTACGAGCAGTACTTC. It translates to CASRSGLAGSYEQYF.

This clone was observed once. The gene calls are TRBV6-6 and TRBJ1-4, with D possibly TRBD1 on 5 matching bases. V shed 7 bases and J shed 4 bases, with 16 bases lying between them. The CDR3 is made up of 15 amino acids. Germline V CDR1 and CDR2: MNHNY, SVGAGI (reference sequence). CDR3 in DNA: TGTGCCAGCACCGGGGGACCGGGATTTAATGAAAAACTGTTTTTT. Its translation is CASTGGPGFNEKLFF.

This chain uses TRBV5-1 with TRBJ2-7; 7 positions match TRBD2. The V and J ends lost 3 bases and 3 bases, in that order; junction bases with no gene match: 18. CDR1 is SGHRS, CDR2 YFSETQ, per germline. This CDR3 contains 18 residues. CDR3 loop: CASSWFGGRSGALYEQYF. CDR3 coding DNA: TGCGCCAGCAGCTGGTTCGGGGGGAGGTCTGGGGCACTCTACGAGCAGTACTTC. Full variable domain (remainder filled in from reference TRBV5-1 and TRBJ2-7): KAGVTQTPRYLIKTRGQQVTLSCSPISGHRSVSWYQQTPGQGLQFLFEYFSETQRNKGNFPGRFSGRQFSNSRSEMNVSTLELGDSALYLCASSWFGGRSGALYEQYFGPGTRLTVT.

The CDR3 protein is CASSDRYGEQFF. CDR3 bases: TGTGCCAGCAGTGACCGATACGGTGAGCAGTTCTTC. This chain connects TRBV6-4 to TRBJ2-1; D is uncertain. The V gene's germline CDR1 is MRHNA and CDR2 SNTAGT. This CDR3 has 12 amino acids. Trimming left V 2 bases short and J 9 bases short, with 8 bases between.

This chain joins TRBV2 and TRBJ2-1; TRBD2 might be the D (6 bases). This CDR3 comprises 16 residues. Germline values: CDR1 SNHLY, CDR2 FYNNEI. Trimming pared 4 bases from V and 4 bases from J, leaving 17 bases between. The CDR3 DNA reads as TGTGCCAGCAGTGGCGAGATTTTGCGGGGTTACAATGAGCAGTTCTTC. Its protein product is CASSGEILRGYNEQFF.

The J gene is TRBJ1-2, the V gene TRBV9; D gene uncertain. The CDR3 totals 15 residues. The V end was cut by 0 bases, the J end by 4 bases, with 13 bases between. Germline-derived CDR1 and CDR2 are SGDLS and YYNGEE. CDR3 sequence (DNA): TGTGCCAGCAGCGTAGGGTCAAGGAAAGGCTATGGCTACACCTTC. Protein: CASSVGSRKGYGYTF.

CDR3 bases: TGTGCCAGCTCACCAGGGGTCAGCTACGAGCAGTACTTC. This codes for CASSPGVSYEQYF. This chain links TRBV18 with TRBJ2-7, with unresolved D. This CDR3 region has 13 residues. Trimming removed 2 bases from V and 3 bases from J, with 8 bases in between. Germline CDR1 is KGHSH and CDR2 is LQKENI.

This chain joins TRBV11-2 and TRBJ2-1; D unclear. The CDR3 has 17 amino acids. V lost 3 bases to trimming and J lost 3 bases, with 18 bases between them. Germline V CDR1 and CDR2: SGHAT, FQNNGV. This CDR3 is CASSFYRPLEFYNEQFF. The CDR3 nucleotides are TGTGCCAGCAGCTTTTATAGACCCCTGGAATTCTACAATGAGCAGTTCTTC.